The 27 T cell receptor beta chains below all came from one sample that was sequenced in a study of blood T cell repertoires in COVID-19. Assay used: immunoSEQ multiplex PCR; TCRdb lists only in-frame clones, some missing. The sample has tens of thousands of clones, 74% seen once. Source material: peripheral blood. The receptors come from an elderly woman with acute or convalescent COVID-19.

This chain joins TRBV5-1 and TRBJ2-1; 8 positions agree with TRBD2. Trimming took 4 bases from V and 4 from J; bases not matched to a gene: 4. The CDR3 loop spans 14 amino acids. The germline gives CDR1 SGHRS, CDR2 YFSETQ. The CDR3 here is CASSVTSEYNEQFF. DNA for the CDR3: TGCGCCAGCAGCGTGACTAGCGAGTACAATGAGCAGTTCTTC.

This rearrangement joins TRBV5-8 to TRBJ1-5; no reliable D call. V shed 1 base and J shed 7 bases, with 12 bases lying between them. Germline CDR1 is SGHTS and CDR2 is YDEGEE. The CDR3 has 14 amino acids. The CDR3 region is CASSLWRQGQPQHF. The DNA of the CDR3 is TGTGCCAGCAGCTTGTGGAGGCAAGGACAGCCCCAGCATTTT.

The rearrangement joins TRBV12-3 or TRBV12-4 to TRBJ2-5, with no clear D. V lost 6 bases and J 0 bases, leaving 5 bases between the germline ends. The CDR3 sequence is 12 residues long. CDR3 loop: CASRGDQETQYF. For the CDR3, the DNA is TGTGCCAGCAGGGGCGACCAAGAGACCCAGTACTTC.

The CDR3 DNA reads TGTGCCAGCAGACGAACCGGGACAGGGGGCTTGGATGAGCAGTTCTTC. This sequence encodes CASRRTGTGGLDEQFF. The chain uses TRBV5-5 and TRBJ2-1, with 12 bases fitting TRBD1. Germline V gene data show CDR1 as SGHKS and CDR2 as YYEKEE (reference sequence). The V segment lost 5 bases and the J segment 8 bases; nucleotides outside the gene matches: 11. This CDR3 contains 16 residues.

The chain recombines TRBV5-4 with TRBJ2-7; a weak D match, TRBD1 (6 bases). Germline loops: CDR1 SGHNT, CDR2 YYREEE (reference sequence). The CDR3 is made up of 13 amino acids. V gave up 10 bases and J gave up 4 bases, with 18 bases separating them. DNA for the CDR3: TGTGCCTCCGGGGCAGGGGCCATGTACGAGCAGTACTTC. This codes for CASGAGAMYEQYF.

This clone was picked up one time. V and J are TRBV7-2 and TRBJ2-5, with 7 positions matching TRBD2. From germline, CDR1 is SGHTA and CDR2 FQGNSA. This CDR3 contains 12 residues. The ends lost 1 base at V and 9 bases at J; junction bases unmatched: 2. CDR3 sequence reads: CASSLVGGAQYF. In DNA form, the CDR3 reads TGTGCCAGCAGCTTAGTTGGGGGGGCCCAGTACTTC. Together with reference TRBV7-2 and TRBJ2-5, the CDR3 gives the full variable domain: GAGVSQSPSNKVTEKGKDVELRCDPISGHTALYWYRQSLGQGLEFLIYFQGNSAPDKSGLPSDRFSAERTGGSVSTLTIQRTQQEDSAVYLCASSLVGGAQYFGPGTRLLVL.

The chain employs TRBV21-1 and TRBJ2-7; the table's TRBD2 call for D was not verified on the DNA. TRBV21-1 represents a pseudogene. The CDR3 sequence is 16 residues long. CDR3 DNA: TGTGCCAGCAGCAGAAGACTAGCGGGAAATCGGAACGAGCAGTACTTC. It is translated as CASSRRLAGNRNEQYF.

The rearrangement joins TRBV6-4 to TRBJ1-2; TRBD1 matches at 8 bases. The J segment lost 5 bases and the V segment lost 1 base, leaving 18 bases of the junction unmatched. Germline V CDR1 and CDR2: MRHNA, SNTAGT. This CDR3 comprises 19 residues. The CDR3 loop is CASSDYKPTGGTQLYGYTF. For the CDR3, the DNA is TGTGCCAGCAGTGACTACAAACCAACAGGGGGTACCCAACTTTATGGCTACACCTTC.

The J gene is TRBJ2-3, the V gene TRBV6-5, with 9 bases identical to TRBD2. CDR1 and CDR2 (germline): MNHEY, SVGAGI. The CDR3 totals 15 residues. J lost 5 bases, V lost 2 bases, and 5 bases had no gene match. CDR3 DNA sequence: TGTGCCAGCAGTTACGGCGGGAGGGAGGGAGATACGCAGTATTTT. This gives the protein CASSYGGREGDTQYF.

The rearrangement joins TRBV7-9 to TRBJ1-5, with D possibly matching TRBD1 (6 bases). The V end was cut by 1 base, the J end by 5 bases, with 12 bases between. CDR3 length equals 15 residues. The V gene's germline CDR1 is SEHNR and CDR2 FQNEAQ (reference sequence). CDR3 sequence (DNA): TGTGCCAGCAGCTTAGGCACAGGGAGAGATCAGCCCCAGCATTTT. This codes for CASSLGTGRDQPQHF.

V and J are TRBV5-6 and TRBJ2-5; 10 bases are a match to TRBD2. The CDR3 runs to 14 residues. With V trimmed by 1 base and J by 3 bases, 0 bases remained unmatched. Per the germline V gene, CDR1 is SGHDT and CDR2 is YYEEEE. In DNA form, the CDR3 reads TGTGCCAGCAGCTTGAGCGGGGGGGAAGAGACCCAGTACTTC. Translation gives CASSLSGGEETQYF.

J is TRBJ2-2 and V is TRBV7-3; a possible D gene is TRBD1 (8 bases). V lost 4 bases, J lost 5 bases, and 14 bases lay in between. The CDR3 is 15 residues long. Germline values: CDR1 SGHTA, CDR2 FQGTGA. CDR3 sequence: CASSSGQGGTGELFF. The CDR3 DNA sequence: TGTGCCAGCAGCTCCGGACAGGGAGGGACCGGGGAGCTGTTTTTT.

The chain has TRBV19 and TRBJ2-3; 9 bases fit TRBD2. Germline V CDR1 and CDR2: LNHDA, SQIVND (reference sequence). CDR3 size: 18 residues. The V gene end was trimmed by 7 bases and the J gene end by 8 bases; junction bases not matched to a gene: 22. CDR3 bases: TGTGCCAGTACTGATAGCCCCGGGAGACTAGCGGAGTGGGGTACGCAGTATTTT. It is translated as CASTDSPGRLAEWGTQYF.

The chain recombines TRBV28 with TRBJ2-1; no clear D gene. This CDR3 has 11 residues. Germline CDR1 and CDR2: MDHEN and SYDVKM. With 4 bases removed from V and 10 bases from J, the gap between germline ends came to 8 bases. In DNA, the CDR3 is TGTGCCAGCAGTTCCCTAAACGAGCAGTTCTTC. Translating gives CASSSLNEQFF.

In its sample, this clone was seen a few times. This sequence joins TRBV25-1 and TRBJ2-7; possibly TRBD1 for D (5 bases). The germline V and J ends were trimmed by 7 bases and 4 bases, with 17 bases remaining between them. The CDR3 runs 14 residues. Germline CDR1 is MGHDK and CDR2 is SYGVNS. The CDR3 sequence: CASMSGAPSYEQYF. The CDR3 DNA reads TGTGCCAGCATGAGTGGGGCCCCGTCGTACGAGCAGTACTTC.

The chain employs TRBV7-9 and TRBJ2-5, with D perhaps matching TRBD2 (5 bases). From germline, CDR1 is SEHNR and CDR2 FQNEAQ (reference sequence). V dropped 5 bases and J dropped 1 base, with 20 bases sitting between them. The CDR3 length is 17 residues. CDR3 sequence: CASSTPTGMTLQETQYF. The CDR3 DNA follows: TGTGCCAGCAGCACACCTACCGGGATGACACTCCAAGAGACCCAGTACTTC.

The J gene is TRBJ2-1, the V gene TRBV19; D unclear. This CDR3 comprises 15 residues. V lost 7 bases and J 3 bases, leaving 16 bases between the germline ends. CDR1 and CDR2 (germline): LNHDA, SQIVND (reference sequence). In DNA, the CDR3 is TGTGCCAGTACCCCCCCCGGTAGAATCTACAATGAGCAGTTCTTC. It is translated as CASTPPGRIYNEQFF.

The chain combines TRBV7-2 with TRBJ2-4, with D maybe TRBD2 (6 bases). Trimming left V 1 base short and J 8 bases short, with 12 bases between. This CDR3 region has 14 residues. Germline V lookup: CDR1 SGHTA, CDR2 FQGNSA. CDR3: CASSLVGGRDIQYF. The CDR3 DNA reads TGTGCCAGCAGCTTAGTGGGGGGTCGGGACATTCAGTACTTC. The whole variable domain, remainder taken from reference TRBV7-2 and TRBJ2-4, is GAGVSQSPSNKVTEKGKDVELRCDPISGHTALYWYRQSLGQGLEFLIYFQGNSAPDKSGLPSDRFSAERTGGSVSTLTIQRTQQEDSAVYLCASSLVGGRDIQYFGAGTRLSVL.

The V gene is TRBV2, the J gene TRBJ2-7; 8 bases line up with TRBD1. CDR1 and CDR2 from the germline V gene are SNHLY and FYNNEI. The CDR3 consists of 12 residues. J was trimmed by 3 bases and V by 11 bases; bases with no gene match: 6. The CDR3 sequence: CAGNRGIYEQYF. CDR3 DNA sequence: TGTGCCGGAAACAGGGGGATCTACGAGCAGTACTTC.

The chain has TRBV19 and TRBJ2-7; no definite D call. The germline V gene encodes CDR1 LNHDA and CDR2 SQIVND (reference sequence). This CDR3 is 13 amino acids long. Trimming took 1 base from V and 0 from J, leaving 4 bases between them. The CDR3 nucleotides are TGTGCCAGTAGTATAGGTATCTCCTACGAGCAGTACTTC. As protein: CASSIGISYEQYF.

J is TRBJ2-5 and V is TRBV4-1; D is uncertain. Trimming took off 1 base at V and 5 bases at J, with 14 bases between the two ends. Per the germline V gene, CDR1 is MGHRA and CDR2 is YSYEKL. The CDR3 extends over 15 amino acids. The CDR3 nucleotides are TGCGCCAGCAGCCAAGCCCAGGCCCTACCCGAGACCCAGTACTTC. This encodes CASSQAQALPETQYF.

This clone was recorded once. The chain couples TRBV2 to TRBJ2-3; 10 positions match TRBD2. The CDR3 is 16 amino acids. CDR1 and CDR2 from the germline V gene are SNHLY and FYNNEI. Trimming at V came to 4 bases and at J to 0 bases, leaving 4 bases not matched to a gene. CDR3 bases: TGTGCCAGCAGTGTGACTAGCGGGCTAAGCACAGATACGCAGTATTTT. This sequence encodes CASSVTSGLSTDTQYF.

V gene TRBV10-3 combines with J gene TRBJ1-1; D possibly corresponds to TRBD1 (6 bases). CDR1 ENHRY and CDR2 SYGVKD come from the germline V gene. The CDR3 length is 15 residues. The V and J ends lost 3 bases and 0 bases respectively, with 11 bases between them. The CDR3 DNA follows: TGTGCCATCAGTGAAAGGGGGACGGTGAACACTGAAGCTTTCTTT. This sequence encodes CAISERGTVNTEAFF.

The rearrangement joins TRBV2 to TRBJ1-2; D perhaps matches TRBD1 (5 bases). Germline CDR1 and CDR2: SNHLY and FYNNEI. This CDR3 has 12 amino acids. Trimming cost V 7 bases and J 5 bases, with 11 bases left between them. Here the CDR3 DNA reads TGTGCCAGCAAAGGGGTAGGATATGGCTACACCTTC. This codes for CASKGVGYGYTF.

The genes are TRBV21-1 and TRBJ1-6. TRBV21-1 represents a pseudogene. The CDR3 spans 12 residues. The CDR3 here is CASSPFGSPLHF. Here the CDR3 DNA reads TGTGCCAGCAGCCCCTTCGGGTCACCCCTCCACTTT.

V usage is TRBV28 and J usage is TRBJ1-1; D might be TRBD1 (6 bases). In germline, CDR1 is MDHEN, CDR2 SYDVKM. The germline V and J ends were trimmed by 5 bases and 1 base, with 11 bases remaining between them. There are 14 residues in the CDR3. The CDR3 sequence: CASSANRANTEAFF. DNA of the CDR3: TGTGCCAGCAGTGCGAACAGGGCGAACACTGAAGCTTTCTTT.

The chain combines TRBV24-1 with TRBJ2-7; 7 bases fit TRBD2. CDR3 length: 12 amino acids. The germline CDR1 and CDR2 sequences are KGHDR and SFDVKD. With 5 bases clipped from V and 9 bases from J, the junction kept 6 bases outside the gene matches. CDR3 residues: CATSGGSSVQYF. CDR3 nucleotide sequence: TGTGCCACCAGTGGCGGGAGCTCTGTGCAGTACTTC.